The 9 T cell receptor beta chains in this list originate from one sample, sequenced in a study of patients and donors after allogeneic stem cell transplantation. Via MiXCR, TCRdb re-called the RT-PCR reads, giving one row per CDR3 protein. The sample lists approximately 200,000 distinct CDR3 sequences, around two fifths occurring once. Sequencing used blood, either unsorted or a sorted T cell fraction (not recorded which). The receptors were sampled from a human donor who was either an allogeneic HSCT recipient or a stem cell or donor lymphocyte infusion donor (not recorded which). It is not recorded whose cells these are; they may come from a transplant donor.

The rearrangement uses TRBV27 and TRBJ1-2; TRBD1 matches at 7 bases. Trimming cost V 6 bases and J 0 bases; bases outside gene matches: 7. There are 15 residues in the CDR3. The germline V gene has CDR1 MNHEY and CDR2 SMNVEV (reference sequence). CDR3 in DNA: TGTGCCAGCAGCAACCGACAGGGTACTAACTATGGCTACACCTTC. This sequence encodes CASSNRQGTNYGYTF.

This chain connects TRBV29-1 to TRBJ1-1; D is ambiguous. V was shortened by 1 base and J by 3 bases, with 12 bases between the two germline ends. Per germline, CDR1 SQVTM and CDR2 ANQGSEA. CDR3 length: 14 residues. CDR3 loop: CSVEVNARYTEAFF. The CDR3, as DNA: TGCAGCGTTGAAGTTAACGCCAGATACACTGAAGCTTTCTTT.

The chain links TRBV20-1 to TRBJ1-4; TRBD1 aligns across 10 bases. The germline CDR1 and CDR2 sequences are DFQATT and SNEGSKA (reference sequence). V was clipped by 6 bases and J by 0 bases; unmatched bases: 7. The CDR3 has 16 amino acids. The CDR3 region is CSATGTGDATNEKLFF. The CDR3, as DNA: TGCAGTGCCACAGGGACAGGGGACGCAACTAATGAAAAACTGTTTTTT.

The CDR3 loop is CASSLRGRHDEQFF. The CDR3 nucleotides read TGTGCCAGCAGCTTACGAGGCCGTCATGATGAGCAGTTCTTC. The genes are TRBV7-6 and TRBJ2-1; D is ambiguous. Germline loops: CDR1 SGHVS, CDR2 FNYEAQ. The CDR3 covers 14 residues. Trimming took off 2 bases at V and 8 bases at J, with 13 bases between the two ends.

The rearrangement links TRBV4-2 to TRBJ2-3, with D possibly being TRBD2 (7 bases). The CDR3 is made up of 16 amino acids. Trimming cost V 4 bases and J 5 bases, with 19 bases left between them. Germline V lookup: CDR1 LGHNA, CDR2 YNFKEQ. The CDR3 nucleotides read TGTGCCAGCAGCCTAGCCCTCTGGGGGGGCAAAGATACGCAGTATTTT. Translated: CASSLALWGGKDTQYF.

The V gene is TRBV7-2, the J gene TRBJ2-1, with 11 positions matching TRBD2. Germline V gene data show CDR1 as SGHTA and CDR2 as FQGNSA. V was clipped by 6 bases and J by 4 bases; unmatched bases: 5. This CDR3 has 15 amino acids. CDR3 in amino acids: CASRQTSGGYNEQFF. The CDR3 region has the DNA TGTGCCAGCAGGCAAACTAGCGGGGGTTACAATGAGCAGTTCTTC.

The chain is built from TRBV5-6 and TRBJ1-5; D not certain. V was clipped by 1 base and J by 0 bases, with 8 bases between them. Per the germline V gene, CDR1 is SGHDT and CDR2 is YYEEEE. The CDR3 is 15 residues long. The CDR3 is CASSLTEDSNQPQHF. The CDR3 DNA sequence: TGTGCCAGCAGCTTGACCGAAGATAGCAATCAGCCCCAGCATTTT.

This clonotype showed up just a few times. The chain couples TRBV28 to TRBJ1-5; 8 positions agree with TRBD1. The germline V gene has CDR1 MDHEN and CDR2 SYDVKM. This CDR3 spans 17 amino acids. The V and J ends lost 5 bases and 1 base, in that order; junction bases with no gene match: 10. The CDR3 nucleotides read TGTGCCAGCAGTCCTCTCGGACAGGGCTTAAGCAATCAGCCCCAGCATTTT. Amino acid sequence: CASSPLGQGLSNQPQHF.

This chain uses TRBV15 with TRBJ2-3; no clear D gene. The V end was cut by 1 base, the J end by 4 bases, with 9 bases between. Germline V CDR1 and CDR2: LNHNV, YYDKDF (reference sequence). This CDR3 comprises 14 residues. CDR3 amino acids: CATSRGGDADTQYF. CDR3 sequence (DNA): TGTGCCACCAGCAGAGGTGGGGATGCAGATACGCAGTATTTT.